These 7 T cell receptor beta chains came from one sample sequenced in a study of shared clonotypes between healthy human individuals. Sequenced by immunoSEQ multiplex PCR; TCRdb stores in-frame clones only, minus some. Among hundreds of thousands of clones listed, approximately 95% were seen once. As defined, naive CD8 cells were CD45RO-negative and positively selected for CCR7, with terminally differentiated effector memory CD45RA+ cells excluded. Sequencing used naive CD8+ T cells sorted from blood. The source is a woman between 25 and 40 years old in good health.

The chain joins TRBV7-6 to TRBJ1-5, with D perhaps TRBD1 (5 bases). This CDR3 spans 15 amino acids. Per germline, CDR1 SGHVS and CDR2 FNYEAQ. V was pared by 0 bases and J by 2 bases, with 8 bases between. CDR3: CASSLAWGGNQPQHF. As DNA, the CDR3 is TGTGCCAGCAGCTTAGCATGGGGCGGCAATCAGCCCCAGCATTTT. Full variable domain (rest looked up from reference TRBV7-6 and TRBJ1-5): GAGVSQSPRYKVTKRGQDVALRCDPISGHVSLYWYRQALGQGPEFLTYFNYEAQQDKSGLPNDRFSAERPEGSISTLTIQRTEQRDSAMYRCASSLAWGGNQPQHFGDGTRLSIL.

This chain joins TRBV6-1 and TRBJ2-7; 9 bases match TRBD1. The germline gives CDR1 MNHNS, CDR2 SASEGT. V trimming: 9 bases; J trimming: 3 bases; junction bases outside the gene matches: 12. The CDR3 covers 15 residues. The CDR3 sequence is CASKSDLGQGYEQYF. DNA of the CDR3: TGTGCCAGTAAATCTGATTTGGGACAGGGCTACGAGCAGTACTTC.

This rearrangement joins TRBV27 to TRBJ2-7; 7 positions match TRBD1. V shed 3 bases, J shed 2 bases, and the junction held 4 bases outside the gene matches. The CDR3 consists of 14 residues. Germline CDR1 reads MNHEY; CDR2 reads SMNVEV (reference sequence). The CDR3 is CASSFGTVPYEQYF. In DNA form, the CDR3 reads TGTGCCAGCAGTTTTGGGACAGTGCCCTACGAGCAGTACTTC.

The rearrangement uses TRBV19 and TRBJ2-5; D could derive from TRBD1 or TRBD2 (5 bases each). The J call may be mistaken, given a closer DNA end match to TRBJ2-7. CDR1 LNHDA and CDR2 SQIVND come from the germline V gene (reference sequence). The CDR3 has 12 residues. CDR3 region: CASGTAAYEQYF. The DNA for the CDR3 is TGTGCCAGTGGGACGGCCGCCTACGAGCAGTACTTC.

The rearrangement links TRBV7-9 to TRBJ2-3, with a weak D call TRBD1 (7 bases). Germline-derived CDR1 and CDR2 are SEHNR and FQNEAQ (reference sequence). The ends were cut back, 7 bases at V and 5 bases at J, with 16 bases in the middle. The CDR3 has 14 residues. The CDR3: CASTFTGEVDTQYF. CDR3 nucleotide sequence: TGTGCCAGCACCTTCACAGGGGAGGTAGATACGCAGTATTTT. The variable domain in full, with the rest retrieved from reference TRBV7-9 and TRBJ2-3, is DTGVSQNPRHKITKRGQNVTFRCDPISEHNRLYWYRQTLGQGPEFLTYFQNEAQLEKSRLLSDRFSAERPKGSFSTLEIQRTEQGDSAMYLCASTFTGEVDTQYFGPGTRLTVL.

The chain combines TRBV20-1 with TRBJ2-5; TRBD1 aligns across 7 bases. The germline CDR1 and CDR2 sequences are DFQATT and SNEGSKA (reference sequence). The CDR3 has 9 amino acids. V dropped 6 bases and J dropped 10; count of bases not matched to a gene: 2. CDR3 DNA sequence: TGCAGTGCCCGACAGGGCCAGTACTTC. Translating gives CSARQGQYF.

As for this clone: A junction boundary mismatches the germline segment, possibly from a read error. The CDR3 DNA follows: TGTGCCAGCAGCACAGCTGGGGTTCTCTTTCACTTC. Translation: CASSTAGVLFHF. The V and J genes are TRBV9 and TRBJ2-7; D gene unclear. CDR3 size: 12 residues. Per germline, CDR1 SGDLS and CDR2 YYNGEE.